The T cell receptor beta chain described here comes from a study of early T cells in non-severe SARS-CoV-2 infection. Study-wide background: Bulk RNA taken from unsorted whole blood was sequenced, leaving chains unpaired. Study-level results: A preference for anti-spike CD8 responses marked VDJdb matching, which missed private and CD4 specificities.

This clonotype has more than one count but fewer than ten. No antigen is known for it. With 4 bases removed from V and 0 bases from J, the gap between germline ends came to 10 bases. Germline V gene sequence: CDR1 MNHEY, CDR2 SVGEGT. This CDR3 region has 16 residues. Researchers attached unique molecular identifiers to individual cDNA molecules. TCRdb re-called the 5' RACE reads with MiXCR, one entry per CDR3 protein. This sample has 55,000 to 75,000 distinct CDR3 sequences, with roughly 5.7% found just once. Material: whole blood, obtained at baseline. This TCR was sampled from an adult who was a healthcare worker with PCR-confirmed SARS-CoV-2 infection or an uninfected control (not recorded which). The genes are TRBV6-2 or TRBV6-3 and TRBJ2-6; perhaps TRBD2 as D (5 bases). CDR3 protein: CASSSAATSGANVLTF. For the CDR3, the DNA is TGTGCCAGCAGTTCAGCGGCAACCTCTGGGGCCAACGTCCTGACTTTC.